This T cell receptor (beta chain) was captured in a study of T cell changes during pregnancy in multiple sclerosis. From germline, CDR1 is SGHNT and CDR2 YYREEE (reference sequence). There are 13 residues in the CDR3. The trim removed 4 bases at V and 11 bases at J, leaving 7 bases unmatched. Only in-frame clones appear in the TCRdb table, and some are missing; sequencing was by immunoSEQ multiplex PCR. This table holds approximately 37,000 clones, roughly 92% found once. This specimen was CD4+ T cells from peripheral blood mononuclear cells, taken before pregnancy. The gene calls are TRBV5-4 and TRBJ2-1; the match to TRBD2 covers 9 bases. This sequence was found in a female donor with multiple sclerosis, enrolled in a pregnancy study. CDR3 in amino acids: CASSPPSGRQQFF. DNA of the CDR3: TGTGCCAGCAGCCCCCCCAGCGGGAGGCAGCAGTTCTTC. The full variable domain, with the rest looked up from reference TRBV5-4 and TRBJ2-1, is ETGVTQSPTHLIKTRGQQVTLRCSSQSGHNTVSWYQQALGQGPQFIFQYYREEENGRGNFPPRFSGLQFPNYSSELNVNALELDDSALYLCASSPPSGRQQFFGPGTRLTVL.